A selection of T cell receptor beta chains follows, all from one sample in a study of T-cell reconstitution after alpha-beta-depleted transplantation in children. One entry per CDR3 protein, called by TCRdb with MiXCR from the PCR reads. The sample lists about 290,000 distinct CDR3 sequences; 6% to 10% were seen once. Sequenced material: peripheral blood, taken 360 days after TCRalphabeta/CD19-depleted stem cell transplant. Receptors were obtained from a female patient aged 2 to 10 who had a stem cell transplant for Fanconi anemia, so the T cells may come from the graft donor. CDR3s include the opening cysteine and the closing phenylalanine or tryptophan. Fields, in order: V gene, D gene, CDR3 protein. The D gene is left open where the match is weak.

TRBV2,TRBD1,CASRGQIPEAFF
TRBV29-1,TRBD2,CSGGVAYEQYF
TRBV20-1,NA,CSAFRPATTTQYF
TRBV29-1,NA,CSVLDWGAPGNTIYF
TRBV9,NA,CASSVLGGVETQYF
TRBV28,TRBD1,CASSLRTGTGNEKLFF
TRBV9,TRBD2,CASSVGGGGASDTQYF
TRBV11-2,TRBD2,CASSLGGGVEETQYF
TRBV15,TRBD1,CATSRGDSSYEQYF
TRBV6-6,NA,CASSQTVDTYEQYF
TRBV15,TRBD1,CATSRERTGWVGEQYF
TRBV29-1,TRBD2,CSVSGGGSYEQYF
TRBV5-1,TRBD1,CASSPDRDTEAFF
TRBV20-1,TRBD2,CSADAGGRDTQYF
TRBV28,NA,CASSWMGKNTEAFF
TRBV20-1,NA,CSAWTPNQPQHF
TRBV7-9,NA,CASSFRVGGPYNEQFF
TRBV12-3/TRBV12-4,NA,CASSILRGGGLGYTF
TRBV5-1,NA,CASSLELPLYGYTF
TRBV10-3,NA,CAISKQALMNTEAFF
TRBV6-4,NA,CASSVNQGTTGELFF
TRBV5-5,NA,CARSLEGNQPQHF
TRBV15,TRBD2,CATSSSGGSYNEQFF
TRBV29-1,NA,CSVEEGPGYGYTF
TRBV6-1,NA,CASSRTALNTEAFF
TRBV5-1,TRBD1,CASSLGGGQGTRYEQYF
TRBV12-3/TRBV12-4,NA,CASSPGPGRAFF
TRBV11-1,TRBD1,CASSPRPGDRQYTEAFF
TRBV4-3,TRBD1,CASSQDSPTGGNTEAFF
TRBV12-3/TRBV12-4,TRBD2,CASSPGTSGSPIYEQYF
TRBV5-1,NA,CASSLSQGDSPLHF
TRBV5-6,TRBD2,CASSLVKTSGNTGELFF
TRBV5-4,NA,CASSLEPDTEAFF
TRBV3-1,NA,CASSQNSGYNEQFF
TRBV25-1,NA,CASSEAGITEAFF
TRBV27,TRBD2,CASSRGAGGPTDTQYF
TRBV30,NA,CAREGIGYNEQFF
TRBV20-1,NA,CSARSRENQPQHF
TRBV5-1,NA,CASSALVDRKNGYTF
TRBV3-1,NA,CASSRGRGVRYNEQFF
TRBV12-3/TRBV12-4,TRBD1,CASSQGEYGNTIYF
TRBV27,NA,CASSAGTGSYNEQFF
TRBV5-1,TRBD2,CASSRGLVGKETQYF
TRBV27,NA,CASSLWRGRGDTQYF
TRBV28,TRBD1,CASRNRGSAYNEQFF